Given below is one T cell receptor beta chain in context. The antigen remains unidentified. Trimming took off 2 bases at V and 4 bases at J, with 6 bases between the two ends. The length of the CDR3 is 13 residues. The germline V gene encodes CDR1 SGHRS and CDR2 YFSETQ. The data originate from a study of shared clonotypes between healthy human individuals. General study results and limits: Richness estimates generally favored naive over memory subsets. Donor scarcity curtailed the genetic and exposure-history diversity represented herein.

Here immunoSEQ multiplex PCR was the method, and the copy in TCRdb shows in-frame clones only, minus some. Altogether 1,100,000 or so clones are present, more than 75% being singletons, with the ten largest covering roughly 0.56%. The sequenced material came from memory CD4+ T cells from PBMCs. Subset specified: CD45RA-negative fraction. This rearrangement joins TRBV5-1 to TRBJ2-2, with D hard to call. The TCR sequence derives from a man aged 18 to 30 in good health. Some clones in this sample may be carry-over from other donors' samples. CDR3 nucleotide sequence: TGCGCCAGCAGCTTAACAAGCACCGGGGAGCTGTTTTTT. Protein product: CASSLTSTGELFF.